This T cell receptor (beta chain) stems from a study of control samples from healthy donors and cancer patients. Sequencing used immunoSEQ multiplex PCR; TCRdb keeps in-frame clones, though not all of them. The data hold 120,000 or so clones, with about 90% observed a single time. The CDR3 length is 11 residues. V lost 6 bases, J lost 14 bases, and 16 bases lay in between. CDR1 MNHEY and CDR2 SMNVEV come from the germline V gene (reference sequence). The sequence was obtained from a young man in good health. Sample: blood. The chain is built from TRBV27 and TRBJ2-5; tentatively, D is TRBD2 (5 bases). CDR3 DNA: TGTGCCAGCAGGGAAGGACTTAAACTTTACTTC. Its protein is CASREGLKLYF.